The source of this T cell receptor beta chain is a study of shared clonotypes between healthy human individuals. Study outcomes and limitations: Four donors had around 5.5% of their naive CD4 clonotypes in common. Among non-shared clonotypes, generation probabilities were lower than among those shared by all four donors. The represented genetic and exposure-history diversity was limited by the small number of donors.

An assay was performed, and its level was deep. Clones were read by immunoSEQ multiplex PCR, and TCRdb kept only the in-frame ones, dropping some. The sample records around 700,000 clones, under 95% being singletons. As concerns this clone: Its antigen is not known.

CD8 cells regarded as naive lacked CD45RO, were positively chosen for CCR7, and omitted terminally differentiated effector memory CD45RA+ cells. V lost 5 bases and J 5 bases, leaving 16 bases between the germline ends. Germline lookup yields CDR1 SGHVS and CDR2 FNYEAQ. CDR3 length equals 15 residues. This receptor was taken from a man aged 30-40 years in good health. Input material: naive CD8+ T cells sorted from blood. V usage is TRBV7-6 and J usage is TRBJ2-1, with D perhaps TRBD2 (5 bases). CDR3: CASSRWDSADNEQFF. Written as DNA, the CDR3 is TGTGCCAGCAGCCGTTGGGATAGCGCGGACAATGAGCAGTTCTTC.